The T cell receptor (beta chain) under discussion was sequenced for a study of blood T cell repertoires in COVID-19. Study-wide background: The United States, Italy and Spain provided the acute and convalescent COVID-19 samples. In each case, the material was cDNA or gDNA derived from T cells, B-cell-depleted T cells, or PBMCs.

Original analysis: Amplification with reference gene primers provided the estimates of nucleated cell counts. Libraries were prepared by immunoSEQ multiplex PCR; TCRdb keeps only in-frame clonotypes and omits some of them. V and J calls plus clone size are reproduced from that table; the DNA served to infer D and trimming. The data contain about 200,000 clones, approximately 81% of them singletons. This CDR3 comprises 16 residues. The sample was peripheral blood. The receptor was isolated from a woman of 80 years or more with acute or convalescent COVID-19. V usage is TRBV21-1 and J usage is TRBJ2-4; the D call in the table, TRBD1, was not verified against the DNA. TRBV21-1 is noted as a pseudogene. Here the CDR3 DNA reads TGTGCCAGCAGCCAACAGTCAACCCTAGCCAAAAACATTCAGTACTTC. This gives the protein CASSQQSTLAKNIQYF.